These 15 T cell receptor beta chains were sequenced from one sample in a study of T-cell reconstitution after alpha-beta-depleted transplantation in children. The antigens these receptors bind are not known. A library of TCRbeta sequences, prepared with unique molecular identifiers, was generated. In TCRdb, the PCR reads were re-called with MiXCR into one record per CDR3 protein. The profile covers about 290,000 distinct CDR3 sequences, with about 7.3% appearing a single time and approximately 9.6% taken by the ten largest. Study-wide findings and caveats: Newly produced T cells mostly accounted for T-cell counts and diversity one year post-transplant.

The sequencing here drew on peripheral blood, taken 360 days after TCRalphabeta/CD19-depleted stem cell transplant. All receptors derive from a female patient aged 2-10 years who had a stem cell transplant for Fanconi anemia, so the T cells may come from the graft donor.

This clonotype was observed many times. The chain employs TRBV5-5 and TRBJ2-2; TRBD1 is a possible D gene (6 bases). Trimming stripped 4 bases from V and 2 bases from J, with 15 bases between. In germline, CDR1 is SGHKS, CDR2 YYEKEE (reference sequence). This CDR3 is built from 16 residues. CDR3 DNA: TGTGCCAGCAGCAAAATTTACAGGGACAACACCGGGGAGCTGTTTTTT. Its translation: CASSKIYRDNTGELFF.

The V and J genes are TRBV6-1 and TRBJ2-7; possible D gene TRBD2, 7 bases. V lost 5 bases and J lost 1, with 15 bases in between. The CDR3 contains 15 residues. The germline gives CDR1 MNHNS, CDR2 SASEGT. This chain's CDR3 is CASSPIKGGSYEQYF. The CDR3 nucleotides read TGTGCCAGCAGTCCAATTAAGGGGGGGTCCTACGAGCAGTACTTC.

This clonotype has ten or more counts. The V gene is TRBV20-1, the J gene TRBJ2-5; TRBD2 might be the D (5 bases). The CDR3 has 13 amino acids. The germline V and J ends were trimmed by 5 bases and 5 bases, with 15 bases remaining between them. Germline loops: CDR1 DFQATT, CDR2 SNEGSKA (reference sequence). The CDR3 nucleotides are TGCAGTGCTCCCGTGAGGGTCGGGGAGACCCAGTACTTC. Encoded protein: CSAPVRVGETQYF.

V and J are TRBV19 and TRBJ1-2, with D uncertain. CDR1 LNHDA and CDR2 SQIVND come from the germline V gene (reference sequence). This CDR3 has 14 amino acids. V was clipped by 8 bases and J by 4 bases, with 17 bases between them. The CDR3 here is CASSSPSLGYGYTF. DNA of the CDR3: TGTGCCAGTTCCAGTCCCTCCTTGGGCTATGGCTACACCTTC.

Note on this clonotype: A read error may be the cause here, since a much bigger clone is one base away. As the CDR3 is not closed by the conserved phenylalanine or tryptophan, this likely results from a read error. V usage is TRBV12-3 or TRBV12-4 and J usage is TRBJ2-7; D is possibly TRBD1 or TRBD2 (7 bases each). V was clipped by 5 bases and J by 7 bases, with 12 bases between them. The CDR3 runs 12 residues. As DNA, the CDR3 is TGTGCCAGCAGTCGACAGGGAGGGGAGCAGTACTTG. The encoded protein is CASSRQGGEQYL.

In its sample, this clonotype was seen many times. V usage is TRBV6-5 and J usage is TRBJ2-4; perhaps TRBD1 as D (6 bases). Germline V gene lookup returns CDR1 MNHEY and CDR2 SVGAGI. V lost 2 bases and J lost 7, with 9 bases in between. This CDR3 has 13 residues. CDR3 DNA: TGTGCCAGCAGTTACGCCCAGGGGAACATTCAGTACTTC. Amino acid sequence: CASSYAQGNIQYF.

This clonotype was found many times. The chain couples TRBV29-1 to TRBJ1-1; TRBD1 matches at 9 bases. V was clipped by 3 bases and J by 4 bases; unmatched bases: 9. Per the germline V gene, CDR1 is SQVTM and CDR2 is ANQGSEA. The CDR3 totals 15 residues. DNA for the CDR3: TGCAGCGTTGATGGGGACAGGGAACGTGGCACTGAAGCTTTCTTT. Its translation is CSVDGDRERGTEAFF.

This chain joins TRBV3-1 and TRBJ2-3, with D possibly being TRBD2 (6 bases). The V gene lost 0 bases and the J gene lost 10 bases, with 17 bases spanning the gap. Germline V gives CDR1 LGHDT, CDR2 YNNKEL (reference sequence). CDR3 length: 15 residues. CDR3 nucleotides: TGTGCCAGCAGCCAAGACGTCATCGCGGGAAAGGCGCAGTATTTT. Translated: CASSQDVIAGKAQYF.

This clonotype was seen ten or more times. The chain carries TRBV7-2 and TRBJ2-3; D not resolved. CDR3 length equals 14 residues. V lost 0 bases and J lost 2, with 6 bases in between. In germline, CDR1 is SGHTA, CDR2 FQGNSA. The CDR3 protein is CASSLAPHTDTQYF. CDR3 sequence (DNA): TGTGCCAGCAGCTTAGCCCCTCACACAGATACGCAGTATTTT. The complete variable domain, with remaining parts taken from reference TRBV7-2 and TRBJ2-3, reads GAGVSQSPSNKVTEKGKDVELRCDPISGHTALYWYRQSLGQGLEFLIYFQGNSAPDKSGLPSDRFSAERTGGSVSTLTIQRTQQEDSAVYLCASSLAPHTDTQYFGPGTRLTVL.

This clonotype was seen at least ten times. The CDR3 nucleotides are TGTGCCAGCAGCAAGGGAATTAGCACAGATACGCAGTATTTT. As protein: CASSKGISTDTQYF. The rearrangement uses TRBV21-1 and TRBJ2-3. TRBV21-1 is assigned pseudogene status. CDR3 length: 14 amino acids.

CDR3 region: CSARDSTGGSGETQYF. In DNA form, the CDR3 reads TGCAGTGCTAGAGATTCGACAGGTGGGAGTGGGGAGACCCAGTACTTC. The V gene is TRBV20-1, the J gene TRBJ2-5; perhaps TRBD1 as D (6 bases). Trimming stripped 0 bases from V and 5 bases from J, with 19 bases between. The CDR3 contains 16 residues. Germline V lookup: CDR1 DFQATT, CDR2 SNEGSKA (reference sequence).

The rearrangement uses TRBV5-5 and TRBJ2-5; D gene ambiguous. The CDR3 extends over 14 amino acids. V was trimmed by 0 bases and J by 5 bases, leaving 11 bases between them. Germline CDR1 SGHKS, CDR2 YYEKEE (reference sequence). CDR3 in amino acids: CASSLDGAWETQYF. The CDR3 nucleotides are TGTGCCAGCAGCTTGGATGGAGCTTGGGAGACCCAGTACTTC.

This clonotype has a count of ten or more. CDR3 in amino acids: CATSRDYGTPGGDTEAFF. The CDR3, as DNA: TGTGCCACCAGCCGCGATTACGGGACCCCCGGTGGAGACACTGAAGCTTTCTTT. The chain combines TRBV15 with TRBJ1-1; the D gene is possibly TRBD1 (5 bases). CDR1 LNHNV and CDR2 YYDKDF come from the germline V gene (reference sequence). V dropped 5 bases and J dropped 3 bases, with 25 bases sitting between them. CDR3 length: 18 residues.

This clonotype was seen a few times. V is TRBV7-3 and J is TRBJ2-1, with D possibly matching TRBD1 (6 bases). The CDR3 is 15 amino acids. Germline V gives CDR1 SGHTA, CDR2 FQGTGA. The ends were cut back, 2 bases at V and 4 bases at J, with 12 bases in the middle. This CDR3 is CASSLGNGQYNEQFF. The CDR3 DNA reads TGTGCCAGCAGCTTAGGTAACGGACAGTACAATGAGCAGTTCTTC.

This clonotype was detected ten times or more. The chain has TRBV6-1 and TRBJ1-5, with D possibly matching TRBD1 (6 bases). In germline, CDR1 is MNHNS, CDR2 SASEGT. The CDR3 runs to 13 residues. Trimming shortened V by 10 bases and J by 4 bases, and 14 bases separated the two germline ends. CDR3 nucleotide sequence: TGTGCCACAAACAACAGGGTTAATCAGCCCCAGCATTTT. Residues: CATNNRVNQPQHF.